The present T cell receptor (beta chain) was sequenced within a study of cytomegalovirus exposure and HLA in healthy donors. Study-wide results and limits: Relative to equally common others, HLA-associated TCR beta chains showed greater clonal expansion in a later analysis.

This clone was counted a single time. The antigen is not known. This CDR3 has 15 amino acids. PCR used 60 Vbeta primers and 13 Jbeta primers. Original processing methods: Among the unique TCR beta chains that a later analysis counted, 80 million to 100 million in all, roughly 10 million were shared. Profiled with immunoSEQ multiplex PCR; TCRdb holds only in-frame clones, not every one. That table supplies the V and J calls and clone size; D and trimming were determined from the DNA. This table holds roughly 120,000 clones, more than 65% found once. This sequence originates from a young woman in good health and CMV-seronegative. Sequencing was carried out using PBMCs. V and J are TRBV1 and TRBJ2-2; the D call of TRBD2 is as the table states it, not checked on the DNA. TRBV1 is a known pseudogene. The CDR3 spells CTSSQQRSATGELFF. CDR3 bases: TGCACCAGCAGCCAACAGCGGTCAGCCACCGGGGAGCTGTTTTTT.